This TCR beta chain was recorded in a study of CD8 T cells in Susac syndrome. Notes on this clonotype: Its antigen is not identified.

In Susac syndrome patients, recently defined diagnostic criteria for definite or probable disease were met. An amount of RNA that ranged from roughly 0.5 to 1 ug was reverse transcribed with random hexamers. TCRdb re-analysed the immunoSEQ multiplex PCR reads in MiXCR, keeping a single row per CDR3 protein. The sample holds around 81,000 distinct CDR3 sequences; 94% are singletons and the top ten take under 1%. Findings and caveats of the study: Susac-specific public clones were found in total CD8+ and CD8+ TEMRA repertoires, numbering 15 to 20 and five, respectively.

The length of the CDR3 is 13 residues. Unmatched junction bases numbered 4, after V lost 5 bases and J lost 8 bases. Germline CDR1 and CDR2: MNHEY and SMNVEV (reference sequence). This chain connects TRBV27 to TRBJ1-5; 9 bases align to TRBD1. The receptor comes from a human donor with Susac syndrome. Specimen: CD8+ T cells from PBMCs. CDR3 sequence reads: CASSGTGLEPQHF. For the CDR3, the DNA is TGTGCCAGCAGTGGGACAGGGCTAGAGCCCCAGCATTTT.